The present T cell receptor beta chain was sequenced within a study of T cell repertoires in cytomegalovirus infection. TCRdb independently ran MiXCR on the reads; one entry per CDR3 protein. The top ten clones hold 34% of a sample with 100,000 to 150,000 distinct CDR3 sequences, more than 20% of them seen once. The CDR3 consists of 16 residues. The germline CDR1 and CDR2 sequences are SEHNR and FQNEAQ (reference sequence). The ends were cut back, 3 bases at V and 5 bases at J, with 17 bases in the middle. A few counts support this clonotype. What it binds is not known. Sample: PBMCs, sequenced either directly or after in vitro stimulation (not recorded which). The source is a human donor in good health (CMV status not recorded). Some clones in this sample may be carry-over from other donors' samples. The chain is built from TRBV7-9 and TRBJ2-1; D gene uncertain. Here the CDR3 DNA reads TGTGCCAGCAGCTTGGCCGTCTCCGGCTATAACAATGAGCAGTTCTTC. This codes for CASSLAVSGYNNEQFF.